A single TCR beta chain is shown here with its context. Its cognate antigen has yet to be identified. No quality values exist for individual bases; no much larger clone is one base distant. CDR1 and CDR2 were assigned from the germline V gene as SGHDN and FVKESK. V and J are trimmed by 1 base and 1 base, and the gene matches miss 8 bases of the junction. Spanning cysteine to phenylalanine, the CDR3 consists of 18 amino acids. The retained sequence is limited to the CDR3, 54 bases, with the frame set at the first base. The data are from a study of blood T cell repertoires in COVID-19 (TCRdb year 2020). Concerning the study at large: Collaborator samples came from the United States, Italy and Spain and covered acute and convalescent phases of COVID-19. The prospective study material was composed of cDNA or gDNA derived from T cells, B-cell-depleted T cells, or PBMCs. Deeply sampled blood TCRbeta repertoires from subjects exposed to, actively infected with, or recovered from COVID-19 were included in the dataset. The repertoires were released in a freely available public database intended as a resource for research on the immune response to SARS-CoV-2. The samples were drawn from two sources: the first 160 participants of the ongoing ImmuneRACE study, and 1,200 or so subjects contributed by 6 global collaborators. Sample metadata almost always included a de-identified subject ID, COVID-19 status, age in years and sex. HLA class I and class II types, where available, came from metadata supplied by the sample provider rather than from assay-based typing.

Study-wide findings and limitations: How much clinical and demographic metadata was included differed by source and by participant, and the metadata was provided uncurated.

TCRbeta CDR3 regions were amplified from genomic DNA using the immunoSEQ Assay, a bias-controlled multiplex PCR. Under the source paper's analysis protocol: Within the assay, amplification of reference gene primers was used to estimate how many nucleated cells each sample contained. To quantify the absolute abundance of each unique TCRbeta CDR3 rearrangement, sequence reads were collapsed and filtered. For each sample, productive Simpson clonality was calculated by taking the square root of Simpson's diversity index across productive rearrangements. Not all clones reach the TCRdb copy of this immuneACCESS table, which keeps in-frame sequences only. Checked studies attribute under half of the gap to unresolved V genes and leave the rest unexplained. V, J and clone size reflect that table, while D and trimming were determined from the DNA. The sample data list 19,000 or so clones, and over 75% of these were observed just once. In total, the top ten clones hold around 8.9% of the sample.

Each collaborating institution followed its own protocols to collect whole blood in K2EDTA tubes. For TCRbeta analysis, collaborators shipped samples as frozen whole blood, isolated PBMCs, or DNA extracted from either of those sample types. The V and J genes are TRBV14 and TRBJ2-3; 10 nucleotides in the junction match TRBD2. The clonotype was recovered from a man aged 35 to 55 with active COVID-19. The source material was peripheral blood. The sequenced DNA: TGTGCCAGCAGCCAAGGATGGGTCGGGACTAGCGGCACAGATACGCAGTATTTT. This gives the protein CASSQGWVGTSGTDTQYF. With all but the CDR3 taken from the reference TRBV14 and TRBJ2-3 genes, the full variable domain is: EAGVTQFPSHSVIEKGQTVTLRCDPISGHDNLYWYRRVMGKEIKFLLHFVKESKQDESGMPNNRFLAERTGGTYSTLKVQPAELEDSGVYFCASSQGWVGTSGTDTQYFGPGTRLTVL.